The next 21 T cell receptor beta chains were all read from a single sample in a study of cytomegalovirus exposure and HLA in healthy donors. PCR was performed using 60 Vbeta and 13 Jbeta primers. TCRdb's table, derived via immunoSEQ multiplex PCR, lists solely in-frame clones and lacks some. This sample has over 100,000 clones, with roughly 80% found just once. Sequencing was carried out using PBMCs. Receptors were obtained from a man aged 35-49 years in good health and CMV-seronegative.

The chain recombines TRBV7-9 with TRBJ1-5; no firm D call. The V and J ends lost 3 bases and 4 bases respectively, with 10 bases between them. Germline CDR1 and CDR2: SEHNR and FQNEAQ (reference sequence). This CDR3 is built from 14 residues. CDR3 sequence (DNA): TGTGCCAGCAGCTTGGAGGCCGCAAATCAGCCCCAGCATTTT. Translation: CASSLEAANQPQHF.

The genes are TRBV13 and TRBJ1-4; 7 positions match TRBD1. Losses at the gene ends were 4 bases for V and 7 bases for J; bases not matched to a gene: 6. The V gene's germline CDR1 is PRHDT and CDR2 FYEKMQ (reference sequence). The CDR3 is 14 residues long. The CDR3 nucleotides are TGTGCCAGCAGCTACAGGGGTGGGGGTGAAAAACTGTTTTTT. Translating it yields CASSYRGGGEKLFF.

The CDR3 DNA sequence: TGTGCCAGCAGCATCCTGACAGGGACGTCCGAGCAGTACTTC. As protein: CASSILTGTSEQYF. The V and J genes are TRBV13 and TRBJ2-7; 7 positions agree with TRBD1. The V gene's germline CDR1 is PRHDT and CDR2 FYEKMQ (reference sequence). The CDR3 spans 14 residues. Germline trimming cut 5 bases from V and 6 bases from J; bases unmatched to any gene: 10.

This rearrangement joins TRBV5-4 to TRBJ2-5; 12 bases agree with TRBD1. The J call may be mistaken, given a closer DNA end match to TRBJ2-7. Germline V gene lookup returns CDR1 SGHNT and CDR2 YYREEE (reference sequence). The CDR3 is 16 residues long. The CDR3 bases are TGTGCCAGCAGCCAGAACCCGGGACAGGGGGCCCACGAGCAGTACTTC. Protein: CASSQNPGQGAHEQYF.

This clone was detected only once. The rearrangement joins TRBV10-1 to TRBJ2-1, with D possibly matching TRBD1 (6 bases). V was cut by 3 bases and J by 5 bases, with 26 bases left in between. The CDR3 contains 19 residues. CDR1 is WNHNN, CDR2 SYGVQD, per germline (reference sequence). The CDR3 here is CASSDPGRGWGPPNNEQFF. In DNA form, the CDR3 reads TGCGCCAGCAGTGACCCCGGAAGGGGTTGGGGGCCGCCAAACAATGAGCAGTTCTTC.

This clone turned up a few times. The rearrangement uses TRBV15 and TRBJ2-7, with D possibly being TRBD2 (5 bases). The CDR3 is made up of 20 amino acids. The V gene lost 0 bases and the J gene lost 0 bases, with 24 bases spanning the gap. The V gene's germline CDR1 is LNHNV and CDR2 YYDKDF (reference sequence). CDR3 protein: CATSRDDPSSRSPNSYEQYF. DNA for the CDR3: TGTGCCACCAGCAGAGACGACCCGTCTAGCCGGTCACCCAACTCCTACGAGCAGTACTTC.

The gene calls are TRBV6-1 and TRBJ1-2; no firm D call. Germline-derived CDR1 and CDR2 are MNHNS and SASEGT. The CDR3 contains 14 residues. Trimming took 0 bases from V and 2 from J, leaving 7 bases between them. CDR3 in DNA: TGTGCCAGCAGTGAAGCGAGGCGGAACTATGGCTACACCTTC. Translation gives CASSEARRNYGYTF.

This clone came up a few times. V gene TRBV27 combines with J gene TRBJ2-3; D gene ambiguous. CDR3 length: 15 residues. The germline V gene has CDR1 MNHEY and CDR2 SMNVEV (reference sequence). Deletions cut 6 bases from V and 0 bases from J, with 13 bases between. CDR3 DNA: TGTGCCAGCAGCGCCTCACTTTGGAGCACAGATACGCAGTATTTT. The encoded protein is CASSASLWSTDTQYF.

This rearrangement joins TRBV9 to TRBJ2-1; 10 nucleotides agree with TRBD1. CDR1 and CDR2 from the germline V gene are SGDLS and YYNGEE. This CDR3 is built from 14 residues. Trimming cost V 0 bases and J 9 bases; bases outside gene matches: 3. The CDR3 coding sequence is TGTGCCAGCAGCGTAGGGGACAGGGGTGTTGAGCAGTTCTTC. Residues: CASSVGDRGVEQFF.

This rearrangement joins TRBV30 to TRBJ1-2; 8 positions agree with TRBD1. Germline trimming cut 2 bases from V and 6 bases from J; bases unmatched to any gene: 2. This CDR3 spans 12 amino acids. Germline loops: CDR1 GTSNPN, CDR2 SVGIG (reference sequence). The CDR3 nucleotides are TGTGCCTGGAGTCCGGGACAGGATGGCTACACCTTC. Translating gives CAWSPGQDGYTF. The full variable domain, rest sourced from reference TRBV30 and TRBJ1-2, is SQTIHQWPATLVQPVGSPLSLECTVEGTSNPNLYWYRQAAGRGLQLLFYSVGIGQISSEVPQNLSASRPQDRQFILSSKKLLLSDSGFYLCAWSPGQDGYTFGSGTRLTVV.

V and J are TRBV11-3 and TRBJ2-1; 8 bases are a match to TRBD2. V shed 8 bases, J shed 4 bases, and the junction held 4 bases outside the gene matches. The germline CDR1 and CDR2 sequences are SGHNT and YENEEA. The CDR3 is 13 amino acids. CDR3 coding DNA: TGTGCCAGCTCCGGGGGGGTATACAATGAGCAGTTCTTC. It encodes CASSGGVYNEQFF.

The chain uses TRBV9 and TRBJ1-2; 7 bases agree with TRBD1. V was clipped by 4 bases and J by 1 base; unmatched bases: 19. CDR1 and CDR2 from the germline V gene are SGDLS and YYNGEE. The length of the CDR3 is 19 residues. DNA for the CDR3: TGTGCCAGCAGCAACTATCCAAGGGACAGATTTTACTATAACTATGGCTACACCTTC. Translating it yields CASSNYPRDRFYYNYGYTF.

The V and J genes are TRBV9 and TRBJ1-6; TRBD1 aligns across 7 bases. The V and J ends lost 4 bases and 6 bases, in that order; junction bases with no gene match: 7. The germline V gene encodes CDR1 SGDLS and CDR2 YYNGEE. The CDR3 totals 15 residues. The CDR3 loop is CASSSRQGLNSPLHF. Here the CDR3 DNA reads TGTGCCAGCAGCTCCCGACAGGGTCTTAATTCACCCCTCCACTTT.

In this sample, this clone turned up once. The V call is TRBV9, the J call TRBJ1-2, with 9 positions matching TRBD1. Germline trimming cut 4 bases from V and 2 bases from J; bases unmatched to any gene: 6. CDR1 is SGDLS and CDR2 is YYNGEE in the germline V gene. This CDR3 has 15 amino acids. The CDR3 spells CASSTRQGVNYGYTF. CDR3 DNA sequence: TGTGCCAGCAGCACCCGACAGGGGGTAAACTATGGCTACACCTTC.

This chain connects TRBV5-1 to TRBJ2-3; TRBD2 aligns across 7 bases. Trimming cost V 0 bases and J 5 bases; bases outside gene matches: 6. Germline V lookup: CDR1 SGHRS, CDR2 YFSETQ. CDR3 length: 15 amino acids. The CDR3 bases are TGCGCCAGCAGCTTGGAACCGGGAGGCAGAGATACGCAGTATTTT. Its translation: CASSLEPGGRDTQYF.

The rearrangement joins TRBV5-1 to TRBJ2-5, with TRBD2 matching over 9 bases. CDR1 and CDR2 (germline): SGHRS, YFSETQ. This CDR3 is 15 amino acids long. V gave up 2 bases and J gave up 3 bases; unmatched junction bases: 5. The CDR3 region is CASSFPRLAEETQYF. The CDR3 region has the DNA TGCGCCAGCAGCTTCCCACGACTAGCGGAAGAGACCCAGTACTTC.

V gene TRBV5-1 combines with J gene TRBJ1-4, with 8 bases matching TRBD1. Per the germline V gene, CDR1 is SGHRS and CDR2 is YFSETQ. Trimming removed 2 bases from V and 5 bases from J; junction bases left unmatched: 5. CDR3 length: 15 residues. CDR3: CASSFDRGSNEKLFF. The CDR3 bases are TGCGCCAGCAGCTTTGACAGGGGATCGAATGAAAAACTGTTTTTT.

The rearrangement joins TRBV11-3 to TRBJ2-3; a weak D match, TRBD1 (5 bases). Looked up from germline, CDR1 is SGHNT and CDR2 is YENEEA. CDR3 size: 14 residues. The V gene lost 5 bases and the J gene lost 3 bases, with 12 bases spanning the gap. In DNA, the CDR3 is TGTGCCAGCAGCCTGCAGGGAAGGACAGATACGCAGTATTTT. It is translated as CASSLQGRTDTQYF.

V usage is TRBV2 and J usage is TRBJ1-2; D is unresolved. This CDR3 has 11 amino acids. CDR1 is SNHLY and CDR2 is FYNNEI in the germline V gene. Deletions cut 7 bases from V and 7 bases from J, with 10 bases between. CDR3 coding DNA: TGTGCCAGCAATGACGGGTCTGGCTACACCTTC. Translating gives CASNDGSGYTF.

The J gene is TRBJ2-2, the V gene TRBV19; 10 nucleotides agree with TRBD1. The CDR3 extends over 15 amino acids. V lost 5 bases to trimming and J lost 5 bases; unmatched junction nucleotides: 5. The V gene's germline CDR1 is LNHDA and CDR2 SQIVND (reference sequence). CDR3 amino acids: CASSPGTGATGELFF. Here the CDR3 DNA reads TGTGCCAGTAGTCCTGGGACAGGGGCGACCGGGGAGCTGTTTTTT.

The chain joins TRBV7-6 to TRBJ2-7; perhaps TRBD1 as D (5 bases). CDR1 and CDR2 (germline): SGHVS, FNYEAQ. CDR3 size: 12 residues. Trimming took off 1 base at V and 5 bases at J, with 6 bases between the two ends. This CDR3 is CASSLEDNEQYF. The CDR3 DNA follows: TGTGCCAGCAGCTTAGAGGACAACGAGCAGTACTTC.